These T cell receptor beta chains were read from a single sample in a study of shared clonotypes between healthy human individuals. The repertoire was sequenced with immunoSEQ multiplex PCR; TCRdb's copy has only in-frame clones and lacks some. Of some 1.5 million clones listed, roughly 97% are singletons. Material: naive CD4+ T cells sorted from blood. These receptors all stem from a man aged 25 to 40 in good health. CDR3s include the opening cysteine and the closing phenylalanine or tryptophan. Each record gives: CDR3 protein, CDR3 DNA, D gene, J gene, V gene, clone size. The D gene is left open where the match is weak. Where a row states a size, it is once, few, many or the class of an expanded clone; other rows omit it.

CASDSGQSTGELFF | TGCGCCAGCGACTCGGGACAGTCTACCGGGGAGCTGTTTTTT | TRBD1 | TRBJ2-2 | TRBV5-1 | .
CASSRAGSDYQPQHF | TGTGCCAGCTCACGGGCGGGCAGTGATTATCAGCCCCAGCATTTT | . | TRBJ1-5 | TRBV18 | .
CASEGAVMNTEAFF | TGTGCCAGTGAGGGGGCAGTCATGAACACTGAAGCTTTCTTT | TRBD1 | TRBJ1-1 | TRBV28 | .
CASRTYLTSRQETQYF | TGTGCCAGCCGAACCTACCTTACTAGCAGGCAAGAGACCCAGTACTTC | . | TRBJ2-5 | TRBV27 | once
CASSSGTRTGELFF | TGTGCCAGCAGCTCCGGGACTAGAACCGGGGAGCTGTTTTTT | TRBD2 | TRBJ2-2 | TRBV7-3 | .
CASSFAGTRGRDTQYF | TGTGCCAGCAGCTTCGCCGGGACTAGGGGCAGGGATACGCAGTATTTT | TRBD2 | TRBJ2-3 | TRBV7-2 | .
CASSIVRGLALYNEQFF | TGTGCCAGTAGTATAGTCCGTGGGCTAGCGCTATACAATGAGCAGTTCTTC | . | TRBJ2-1 | TRBV19 | few
CASSPPGQGNEKLFF | TGTGCCAGCTCACCCCCGGGACAGGGGAATGAAAAACTGTTTTTT | TRBD1 | TRBJ1-4 | TRBV18 | .
CASSLDLSLAKNIQYF | TGTGCCAGCAGCTTGGACCTTTCATTAGCCAAAAACATTCAGTACTTC | . | TRBJ2-4 | TRBV7-2 | .
CASSPLKRNQETQYF | TGTGCCAGCTCACCACTGAAAAGGAATCAAGAGACCCAGTACTTC | . | TRBJ2-5 | TRBV18 | .
CASSIRGQGSNTGELFF | TGTGCCAGTAGTATCAGGGGACAGGGCTCGAACACCGGGGAGCTGTTTTTT | TRBD1 | TRBJ2-2 | TRBV19 | .
CASSRTGIYEQYF | TGCGCCAGCAGCAGGACAGGGATCTACGAGCAGTACTTC | TRBD1 | TRBJ2-7 | TRBV5-1 | .
CASKSGRAFGTDTQYF | TGTGCCAGCAAGAGCGGGAGGGCCTTTGGCACAGATACGCAGTATTTT | TRBD2 | TRBJ2-3 | TRBV2 | .
CAWAIQGDQPQHF | TGTGCCTGGGCTATCCAGGGGGATCAGCCCCAGCATTTT | TRBD1 | TRBJ1-5 | TRBV30 | .
CASSFRTGLSNQPQHF | TGTGCCAGCAGTTTCCGGACAGGGTTGAGCAATCAGCCCCAGCATTTT | TRBD1 | TRBJ1-5 | TRBV28 | .
CASGRTSALSYEQYF | TGTGCCAGCGGCCGGACTAGCGCCCTCTCCTACGAGCAGTACTTC | TRBD2 | TRBJ2-7 | TRBV2 | .
CASSGILQGFQHF | TGTGCCAGCAGTGGGATACTACAGGGATTCCAGCATTTT | . | TRBJ1-5 | TRBV6-1 | .
CASSLGIERASGYNEQFF | TGTGCCAGCAGCTTGGGGATTGAGCGGGCTAGCGGTTACAATGAGCAGTTCTTC | TRBD2 | TRBJ2-1 | TRBV7-9 | .
CASSLDPTAFGNTIYF | TGCGCCAGCAGCTTGGACCCCACAGCTTTTGGAAACACCATATATTTT | . | TRBJ1-3 | TRBV5-1 | .
CASSSWLTRGGETQYF | TGTGCCAGCAGCTCGTGGTTAACACGCGGGGGAGAGACCCAGTACTTC | TRBD2 | TRBJ2-5 | TRBV5-6 | .
CASSYSTSGTSYEQYF | TGTGCCAGCAGTTACTCGACTAGCGGGACCTCCTACGAGCAGTACTTC | TRBD2 | TRBJ2-7 | TRBV6-5 | .
CASSESGLAGGPPQYF | TGCGCCAGCAGTGAGTCTGGACTAGCGGGAGGGCCTCCCCAGTATTTT | TRBD2 | TRBJ2-3 | TRBV10-2 | .
CASSSRTGKYEQYF | TGTGCCAGCAGCTCCCGGACAGGGAAATACGAGCAGTACTTC | TRBD1 | TRBJ2-7 | TRBV11-2 | .
CASTLAGGGSYNEQFF | TGTGCCAGCACTCTAGCGGGAGGGGGCTCCTACAATGAGCAGTTCTTC | TRBD2 | TRBJ2-1 | TRBV11-2 | .
CASSLYLAPTGDQPQHF | TGTGCCAGCAGTTTATACCTCGCCCCGACAGGGGATCAGCCCCAGCATTTT | TRBD1 | TRBJ1-5 | TRBV28 | once
CASSTTVTGKFGYTF | TGTGCCAGTAGCACAACGGTGACAGGGAAGTTTGGCTACACCTTC | TRBD1 | TRBJ1-2 | TRBV19 | .
CASSRYPDRGGYEQYF | TGCGCCAGCAGCCGCTACCCGGACAGGGGTGGATACGAGCAGTACTTC | TRBD1 | TRBJ2-7 | TRBV4-1 | .
CASSRNRLAGEHNEQFF | TGTGCCAGCAGCCGCAACCGACTAGCGGGAGAACACAATGAGCAGTTCTTC | TRBD2 | TRBJ2-1 | TRBV7-3 | .
CASSQTSGRLSTQYF | TGTGCCAGCAGCCAAACTAGCGGGAGGCTGAGTACGCAGTATTTT | TRBD2 | TRBJ2-3 | TRBV14 | .
CASSSSSDEQFF | TGTGCCAGCAGCTCCAGTTCGGATGAGCAGTTCTTC | . | TRBJ2-1 | TRBV7-2 | .
CASSRGGALDGGELFF | TGTGCCAGCAGCCGAGGCGGGGCCTTAGATGGCGGGGAGCTGTTTTTT | . | TRBJ2-2 | TRBV7-3 | .
CASSLTPGPQGNEQFF | TGTGCCAGCAGCCTCACTCCGGGACCACAGGGGAATGAGCAGTTCTTC | TRBD1 | TRBJ2-1 | TRBV7-2 | .
CSAMENTEAFF | TGCAGTGCGATGGAGAACACTGAAGCTTTCTTT | . | TRBJ1-1 | TRBV20-1 | .
CASSELMSGSADTQYF | TGTGCCAGCAGTGAATTAATGAGCGGGAGTGCAGATACGCAGTATTTT | TRBD2 | TRBJ2-3 | TRBV25-1 | once
CASSGPNPGQKGNTIYF | TGTGCCAGCAGCGGCCCAAATCCGGGACAGAAGGGAAACACCATATATTTT | TRBD1 | TRBJ1-3 | TRBV7-9 | .